This TCR beta chain was captured by sequencing in a study of post-analysis software for immune sequencing data. Overall study findings and caveats: Elevated frequency relative to controls characterized roughly 5 TRBV segments in patients, TRBV5-6, TRBV5-1 and TRBV20-1 among them. Normalized Chao1 diversity was significantly reduced in patients versus controls.

cDNA libraries for TCR beta contained unique molecular identifiers. There were roughly 0.9 to 10 million T cells, and about 500,000 cDNA molecules came from them. TCRdb reprocessed the PCR reads via MiXCR and lists one record per CDR3 protein. The table shows approximately 400,000 distinct CDR3 sequences, with 30% to 45% occurring only once. Turning to this clonotype: No antigen is known for it.

The CDR3 extends over 15 amino acids. Trimming took off 3 bases at V and 1 base at J, with 12 bases between the two ends. Germline V CDR1 and CDR2: SEHNR, FQNEAQ (reference sequence). This chain links TRBV7-9 with TRBJ1-1; a weak D match, TRBD1 (5 bases). What was sequenced was blood. The receptor was derived from a girl aged 5-17 years with multiple sclerosis. The CDR3 reads CASSFVGTENTEAFF. The CDR3, as DNA: TGTGCCAGCAGCTTCGTAGGGACCGAGAACACTGAAGCTTTCTTT.